This record looks at one TCR beta chain sequence and its context. There is no known antigen for this receptor. Base qualities are not at hand, and no much larger clone is one base apart. Another Seattle source contributed samples from volunteer blood donors who had recovered from COVID-19. Whole blood was collected in K2EDTA tubes by collaborating institutions according to the institutions' own protocols. For TCRbeta analysis, collaborator samples were shipped as frozen whole blood, as isolated PBMCs, or as DNA extracted from either sample type. Measured from the cysteine to the phenylalanine, the CDR3 is 17 residues long. Left in the record is the CDR3 DNA by itself, 51 bases read in frame from the first base. V is cut back by 6 bases and J by 0 bases, with 7 bases in the junction unmatched. From a lookup of the germline V gene, CDR1 and CDR2 are SGDLS and YYNGEE. TCRbeta CDR3 regions were amplified from genomic DNA by means of the immunoSEQ Assay, a bias-controlled multiplex PCR. As for how the authors treated the data: Within the assay, amplification of reference gene primers was used to estimate how many nucleated cells each sample contained. Sequence reads were collapsed and filtered to measure the absolute abundance of every unique TCRbeta CDR3 rearrangement. Productive Simpson clonality was computed per sample as the square root of Simpson's diversity index over productive rearrangements. TCRdb holds this immuneACCESS table with in-frame rearrangements only. Some clones are missing; in checked studies, unresolved V genes explain under half, and the rest has no known cause. That table furnishes V, J and clone size, whereas the DNA furnished D and trimming. The sample yields approximately 260,000 clones; about 88% were counted once. The ten most abundant clones make up under 2.5% of the sample.

This sample stems from a study of blood T cell repertoires in COVID-19 (dated by TCRdb to between 2020 and 2021). For the study in its entirety: Collaborator samples came from the United States, Italy and Spain and covered acute and convalescent phases of COVID-19. The repertoires were released in a freely available public database meant as a resource for research on the immune response to SARS-CoV-2. The material from the prospective study consisted of cDNA or gDNA derived from T cells, B-cell-depleted T cells, or PBMCs. Nearly every sample came with metadata listing a de-identified subject ID, COVID-19 status, age in years and sex. Deeply sampled blood TCRbeta repertoires from subjects exposed to, actively infected with, or recovered from COVID-19 were included in the dataset. Samples were obtained from the ongoing ImmuneRACE study (first 160 participants) and from 1,254 subjects provided by 6 global collaborators. HLA class I and class II types, where available, came from metadata supplied by the sample provider rather than from assay-based typing.

Study-wide conclusions, independent of this receptor: Clinical and demographic metadata were provided uncurated, with the amount varying by source and participant.

The receptor was derived from a woman between 35 and 50 years old who had recovered from COVID-19. This receptor chain uses TRBV9 and TRBJ2-2, with 11 junctional bases fitting TRBD1. The sequenced sample consisted of peripheral blood. The nucleotide sequence reads TGTGCCAGCACCCCCCGGGGACAGGGGGCGAACACCGGGGAGCTGTTTTTT. It is translated as CASTPRGQGANTGELFF.